This T cell receptor (beta chain) was recorded in a study of cytomegalovirus exposure and HLA in healthy donors. Findings and limits, study-wide: Further analysis was carried out later, and it showed several of the most significant clusters appearing linked to common viral pathogens.

Germline V gene sequence: CDR1 SQVTM, CDR2 ANQGSEA. V lost 0 bases and J lost 4; bases outside the gene matches: 8. There are 15 residues in the CDR3. Concerning this clone itself: Antigen: not known.

This PCR relied on a set of 60 Vbeta primers and 13 Jbeta primers. Measured with immunoSEQ multiplex PCR; TCRdb has only the in-frame clones, and not every one. The sample consists of around 70,000 clones, around 86% of them appearing once. The sample taken for sequencing was PBMCs. The chain carries TRBV29-1 and TRBJ1-1, with TRBD1 identical over 7 bases. This TCR derives from a woman aged 30 to 39 in good health and CMV-seronegative. CDR3 residues: CSVEEVKQGSTEAFF. DNA of the CDR3: TGCAGCGTTGAAGAGGTAAAACAGGGGTCCACTGAAGCTTTCTTT.